This TCR beta chain originates from a study of type 1 regulatory T cells. As for the study in general: This in vitro CD4 product, T-allo10, is enriched for Tr1 cells and alloantigen-specific. General study results and limits: Tr1 cells had a more restricted TCR repertoire than non-Tr1 cells.

Concerning this clonotype: Its antigen is undetermined.

CDR1 is LNHNV, CDR2 YYDKDF, per germline (reference sequence). The germline V and J ends were trimmed by 5 bases and 4 bases, with 15 bases remaining between them. This CDR3 comprises 15 residues. TCRdb redid the calling of the reads with MiXCR, one entry per CDR3 protein. Here the sample spans tens of thousands of distinct CDR3 sequences, around 20% being singletons. Sequenced sample: cultured type 1 regulatory T (Tr1) cells, either the whole culture or a sorted fraction (not recorded which). The sequence was obtained from a human donor in good health. The chain uses TRBV15 and TRBJ2-1, with a possible D match to TRBD2 (6 bases). CDR3 bases: TGTGCCACCAGCCGCCCCGGGGGATTATACAATGAGCAGTTCTTC. Its translation: CATSRPGGLYNEQFF.